The sample holds many counts of the clone carrying this T cell receptor beta chain. Its antigen is as yet unknown. CDR3 size: 14 residues. After removal of 7 bases from V and 8 bases from J, the junction contained 6 bases not matched to a gene. Germline V gene data show CDR1 as MNHNS and CDR2 as SASEGT. This entry belongs to a study of early T cells in non-severe SARS-CoV-2 infection. About the study: Chains were not paired, and sequencing was done on bulk RNA from unsorted whole blood. Study-wide findings and caveats: Reliance on VDJdb matching favored anti-spike CD8 responses; private and CD4 specificities were missed.

The library protocol tagged individual cDNA molecules with unique molecular identifiers. MiXCR, applied by TCRdb to the 5' RACE reads, yields one record per CDR3 protein. The sample carries about 92,000 distinct CDR3 sequences, roughly 15% recorded once. The TCR sequence derives from an adult who was a healthcare worker with PCR-confirmed SARS-CoV-2 infection or an uninfected control (not recorded which). The genes are TRBV6-1 and TRBJ2-1; 12 bases map to TRBD2. Source material: whole blood. The CDR3 reads CASTLAGGSDEQFF. Here the CDR3 DNA reads TGTGCCAGCACTCTAGCGGGGGGGTCAGATGAGCAGTTCTTC.